This section outlines one T cell receptor (beta chain) sequence together with its context. It has no known antigen specificity. Within one base of it there is no much larger clone, and no base qualities were kept. The library came from the immunoSEQ multiplex PCR assay. For the multiplex PCR, a mixture combining 60 forward primers for TCR Vbeta segments and 13 reverse primers for TCR Jbeta segments was used. The CDR3 region of rearranged TCR beta genes was amplified from genomic DNA with a multiplex PCR assay. Amplified TCR beta libraries were sequenced as 87-base-pair reads on the Illumina HiSeq System. The authors' pipeline ran thus. A later analysis counted some 80 million unique TCR beta chains across the 500 to 850 repertoires, and approximately 11 million of these chains were shared by at least two donors. A nearest-neighbor algorithm error-corrected the raw reads and collapsed the reads into unique sequences, merging closely related sequences to remove PCR and sequencing errors. Alignment of CDR3 sequences to IMGT reference sequences was used to assign V, D and J gene segments. For a sequence to be retained, a match of at least six nucleotides to both a V gene segment and a J gene segment was required. Rearrangements were classified as productive when the CDR3 lacked stop codons and remained in frame with V and J, and all other rearrangements were classified as non-productive. CDR3 was defined by IMGT convention, running from the second conserved V-encoded cysteine to the conserved J-encoded phenylalanine. In an earlier analysis of around 640 of the donors, sequences lacking an unambiguous match to a single V gene segment were excluded. In an earlier analysis of approximately 590 of the donors, V segments were called functional above 56.7% productive rearrangements and were called segregating when the between-donor standard deviation exceeded 5%. A statistical classification framework was built for diagnosing cytomegalovirus status from the catalog of TCR beta chain sequences. In a later analysis, TCR nucleotide sequences were compared against IMGT/GENE-DB human TR gene sequences so that V and J genes could be assigned. The TCRdist pipeline was used in a later analysis to assign CDR3 sequences and most-parsimonious VDJ recombination scenarios. In a later analysis, each TCR beta chain was defined by its CDR3 amino acid sequence together with its V-gene family, and reads lacking a unique V-gene family were excluded. To address suspected cross-contamination and a sequencing artifact, a later analysis removed roughly 640 highly shared, low-generation-probability nucleotide sequences. In a later analysis, a clonal expansion index for each public chain was calculated from normalized within-repertoire ranks of inferred template counts. Generation probabilities in a later analysis came from a VDJ recombination model fitted to out-of-frame rearrangements, and those results were checked against IGoR. Hypergeometric tests were used in a later analysis to score TCR-TCR, TCR-HLA and TCR-CMV co-occurrence, with a repertoire-size bias correction applied to the TCR pairs. False discovery rates were estimated in a later analysis by permuting HLA or CMV assignments 20 times. In a later analysis, co-occurring TCRs were grouped with DBSCAN, and TCRdist sequence similarity was added when clustering was performed within HLA-allele-positive subsets. Repertoires with fewer than 30,000 or more than 120,000 public chains were left out of co-occurrence clustering, as were four to six repertoires with anomalous nucleotide sharing. TCRdb carries this immuneACCESS record with in-frame sequences only. Its versions omit some clonotypes, under half of them owing to an unresolved V gene in the studies checked, with the rest unexplained. V and J calls and clone size are copied from that table; D and trimming were computed from the DNA. The sample table records 150,000 to 170,000 clones; around 80% of these occur just once. The ten largest account for about 13% of the sample.

The data belong to a study of cytomegalovirus exposure and HLA in healthy donors (dated by TCRdb to between 2016 and 2019). Background on the whole study: According to an earlier analysis of 587 of the donors, 200 million or so T cells yielded 90 million to 140 million unique TCR beta sequences and 276 Gb of sequence data. Roughly 300 gigabases of sequencing data and around 80 million unique TCR sequences made up an early release that covered about 640 HLA-typed donors. Of the roughly 400 genotyped donors, approximately 80% fell in the genetic ancestry cluster associated with self-reported Caucasian donors. The study aimed to test whether cataloging public T cell receptors could reveal signatures of past pathogen exposure. The study profiled the T cell repertoires of 500 to 800 subjects by immunosequencing and related them to cytomegalovirus serostatus. A separate validation cohort of roughly 130 different subjects was used in addition to the 666-subject first cohort. The study combined high-throughput TCR immunosequencing, statistical association of individual TCRs with disease status, and machine learning to predict cytomegalovirus infection status. A later analysis re-analyzed previously published TCR beta repertoires from 666 donors and added high-resolution HLA genotyping to study TCR occurrence patterns. Rather than using new phenotypic data, the later analysis identified candidate immune exposures from TCR beta sequences and from how often those sequences occurred across donors. To decide whether each TCR beta V gene segment behaved as functional or pseudogenic, an earlier analysis of some 580 of the donors relied on high-throughput TCR beta sequencing. Donor age, sex, ethnicity and CMV serostatus were compiled alongside the repertoire data. In a later genetic analysis, genome-wide SNP genotypes for about 55% of the roughly 700 donors were used, and that subset was treated as a discovery cohort. All discovery cohort repertoires had been generated on a single sequencing platform. Both class I and class II loci were covered by HLA typing, at four-digit resolution. Typing coverage varied by locus: roughly 629-630 donors for A, B, C, DRB1 and DQB1; roughly 520 for DQA1; approximately 570 for DPA1; fewer than 480 for DPB1. Because of strong linkage in the cohort, five DR-DQ haplotypes were treated as single units for association and clustering. Among some 400 genotyped donors of the cohort, an average of approximately 250,000 unique TCR beta nucleotide sequences were sequenced per donor, roughly a sixth of them non-productive.

The cohort comprised some 700 healthy bone marrow donors. At the time of sampling, all cohort members were nominally healthy, though unrecorded immune exposures were likely present. The donor tested CMV seropositive and was one of the 289 seropositive cohort members. A peripheral blood sample was provided by each donor, and peripheral blood mononuclear cells were used for TCR beta sequencing. Genomic DNA was extracted from the blood cell samples with the Qiagen DNeasy Blood Extraction Kit. The CDR3 sequence holds 15 residues, the cysteine and phenylalanine included. The entry retains the CDR3 DNA only, 45 bases that are in frame from base 1. In the germline V gene (reference sequence), CDR1 corresponds to LNHDA and CDR2 to SQIVND. V and J are trimmed by 6 bases and 0 bases, and the gene matches miss 7 bases of the junction. What the study reported, not specific to this receptor: In a later genetic analysis, fewer N-insertions in productive TCRs were reported among donors in an Asian-associated ancestry cluster than the approximately 630-donor mean. About 15 rarely observed V segments, including chromosome 9 orphons, were excluded from the earlier analysis of several hundred of the donors because counts were too low. Because HLA typing was missing for some donors at each locus, association tests included only the typed subset. Several of the top co-occurrence clusters appeared to be linked to parvovirus B19, influenza, CMV and Epstein-Barr virus, according to a later analysis. Assigning TCR associations to individual alleles was difficult when HLA alleles, especially DR and DQ, strongly co-occurred. Cytomegalovirus status was reported to be diagnosed by the classifier with high specificity and sensitivity in both the original and validation cohorts. A later analysis found that TCR association rates varied across HLA loci, with DRB1 alleles showing the most associated TCRs and HLA-C alleles the fewest. The sequencing pipeline was judged likely to have produced a cluster of highly shared sequence variants as a technical artifact. Compared with equally common non-associated chains, HLA-associated TCR beta chains in a later analysis were more clonally expanded and had lower generation probabilities. V-gene and J-gene trimming of TCR beta chains was associated with a missense DCLRE1C variant in a later genetic analysis, and the association was replicated in an independent cohort. A further reported finding was that TCR beta sequences accurately predicted the HLA-A and HLA-B alleles for most subjects in the first cohort. Only TCR beta chains were sequenced in this cohort, and the absence of alpha or paired-chain data limited detectable features. In an earlier analysis of some 640 of the donors, most TCR beta V segments were observed in productive rearrangements about 87% or about 30% of the time, broadly matching IMGT annotations. Most TCR sequences were seen in very few donors, while some public TCRs were found in many individuals. Most CMV-associated TCR beta chains appeared to be HLA-restricted in a later analysis, and the HLA associations seemed to be driven largely by CMV exposure. For the cohort, immune exposure information was limited to CMV serostatus. It was suggested by the authors that the approach could potentially be generalized to other disease states and immunological phenotypes. In vitro tests confirmed that a few of the cytomegalovirus-associated TCR beta chains recognize cytomegalovirus antigens. Presence/absence analyses assumed roughly uniform sequencing depth across donors, an assumption that may not hold. Correlated functional status among segregating V segments might be attributable to linkage disequilibrium, but an unknown experimental factor could not be ruled out. The study gave a list of 150 to 200 TCR beta chains associated with cytomegalovirus. A later analysis associated 15,000 to 20,000 TCR beta sequences with specific HLA alleles at a false discovery rate of 0.05. The 87-base-pair reads could not distinguish some IMGT-functional V segments, including TRBV6-2 and TRBV6-3, so those segments were excluded.

This receptor was obtained from a man aged 30 to 39 in good health and CMV-seropositive. The sequence joins TRBV19 to TRBJ2-7, with 8 central nucleotides matching TRBD2. The sample comprised PBMCs. CDR3 region: CASSSASGSSYEQYF. The bases are TGTGCCAGTAGCTCCGCCAGCGGGAGCTCCTACGAGCAGTACTTC.